The present entry profiles one TCR beta chain with its context. Antigen specificity is unknown. CDR1 and CDR2 (germline): MGHRA, YSYEKL. The V gene end was trimmed by 1 base and the J gene end by 8 bases; junction bases not matched to a gene: 19. This CDR3 comprises 18 residues. The data were obtained in a study of T cell repertoires and Cas9 in healthy adults. Only in-frame clones appear in the TCRdb table, and some are missing; sequencing was by immunoSEQ multiplex PCR. The sample records around 20,000 clones, roughly 90% being singletons. The study, taken as a whole, reports: SpCas9-reactive effector T cells were reportedly restrained in vitro by SpCas9-reactive regulatory T cells.

The clonotype was recovered from a human donor in good health. V usage is TRBV4-1 and J usage is TRBJ2-7; 8 bases line up with TRBD1. Source material: CD4+ effector T cells (CD127+, CD25-, CD137-, CD154-) from PBMCs; culture status not recorded. The CDR3 nucleotides read TGCGCCAGCAGCCAAGGACACTCAACCGCGGACAGGGCCTCCAAGCAGTACTTC. Translation gives CASSQGHSTADRASKQYF.